What follows are 21 T cell receptor beta chains derived from one specimen sequenced in a study of control samples from healthy donors and cancer patients. The data were produced by immunoSEQ multiplex PCR, yet TCRdb's version contains in-frame clones alone and is incomplete. Of some 100,000 clones in the sample, roughly 88% were seen once. Sample: blood. The receptors stem from a man aged 25 to 40 in good health.

V and J are TRBV28 and TRBJ2-1; 14 bases map to TRBD2. Germline V gene lookup returns CDR1 MDHEN and CDR2 SYDVKM. This CDR3 region has 21 residues. V was clipped by 3 bases and J by 6 bases; unmatched bases: 19. The CDR3 loop reads CASSFEANFGTSGSKINEQFF. The CDR3 coding sequence is TGTGCCAGCAGTTTTGAGGCTAACTTCGGGACTAGCGGGAGTAAAATCAATGAGCAGTTCTTC.

The chain combines TRBV7-3 with TRBJ2-1; 7 bases map to TRBD2. In germline, CDR1 is SGHTA, CDR2 FQGTGA. J lost 8 bases, V lost 3 bases, and 10 bases had no gene match. The length of the CDR3 is 15 residues. CDR3 bases: TGTGCCAGCAGCTTTCTGGCGGGAGCCATCGATGAGCAGTTCTTC. As protein: CASSFLAGAIDEQFF.

This clone was observed a single time. The chain carries TRBV4-2 and TRBJ2-1; D possibly corresponds to TRBD2 (5 bases). CDR3 size: 15 residues. Germline loops: CDR1 LGHNA, CDR2 YNFKEQ. Deletions cut 4 bases from V and 7 bases from J, with 17 bases between. The DNA for the CDR3 is TGTGCCAGCAGCCCTAGGACTCTCAAGGAGAATGAGCAGTTCTTC. It is translated as CASSPRTLKENEQFF.

The rearrangement joins TRBV7-8 to TRBJ1-5; a possible D gene is TRBD1 (5 bases). The germline V and J ends were trimmed by 0 bases and 6 bases, with 12 bases remaining between them. CDR1 and CDR2 from the germline V gene are SGHVS and FQNEAQ. The CDR3 is made up of 15 amino acids. CDR3 region: CASSLAGGAGQPQHF. CDR3 DNA sequence: TGTGCCAGCAGCTTAGCCGGCGGGGCGGGTCAGCCCCAGCATTTT.

The chain joins TRBV21-1 to TRBJ2-2. TRBV21-1 has pseudogene status. This CDR3 is built from 21 residues. CDR3 protein: CASSKVGPHSTSGSHTGELFF. CDR3 nucleotide sequence: TGTGCCAGCAGCAAAGTGGGGCCCCATTCCACTTCGGGATCCCACACCGGGGAGCTGTTTTTT.

This rearrangement joins TRBV2 to TRBJ1-2; weak D call: TRBD1 (6 bases). Germline V gene lookup returns CDR1 SNHLY and CDR2 FYNNEI. V gave up 3 bases and J gave up 8 bases, with 22 bases separating them. The CDR3 covers 16 residues. CDR3 DNA: TGTGCCAGCAGTGACAACCGGTTAAGGGGGGGACGGGGCTACACCTTC. Translated, it gives CASSDNRLRGGRGYTF.

J is TRBJ2-1 and V is TRBV6-2 or TRBV6-3; no definite D call. The length of the CDR3 is 16 residues. Deletions cut 2 bases from V and 9 bases from J, with 20 bases between. Germline V lookup: CDR1 MNHEY, CDR2 SVGEGT. The CDR3 region has the DNA TGTGCCAGCAGTTACAGTATAACAGCCCTTCACACTGAGCAGTTCTTC. Residues: CASSYSITALHTEQFF.

The chain is built from TRBV30 and TRBJ2-1, with D tentatively TRBD1 (6 bases). The CDR3 loop spans 16 amino acids. The ends were cut back, 1 base at V and 4 bases at J, with 17 bases in the middle. The germline gives CDR1 GTSNPN, CDR2 SVGIG (reference sequence). The CDR3 reads CAWSGTVLGRYNEQFF. CDR3 DNA sequence: TGTGCCTGGAGTGGGACAGTTCTGGGGCGTTACAATGAGCAGTTCTTC.

The J gene is TRBJ1-2, the V gene TRBV15; a weak D match, TRBD1 (5 bases). Per germline, CDR1 LNHNV and CDR2 YYDKDF (reference sequence). The V end was cut by 4 bases, the J end by 5 bases, with 11 bases between. The CDR3 loop spans 13 amino acids. CDR3 loop: CATSTDRQYGYTF. In DNA, the CDR3 is TGTGCCACCAGCACCGACCGACAGTATGGCTACACCTTC.

The chain combines TRBV5-1 with TRBJ2-7, with D perhaps matching TRBD2 (6 bases). The germline gives CDR1 SGHRS, CDR2 YFSETQ. Trimming took off 3 bases at V and 3 bases at J, with 10 bases between the two ends. This CDR3 is 13 amino acids long. Here the CDR3 reads CASSSGTHYEQYF. The CDR3 DNA reads as TGCGCCAGCAGCTCCGGGACTCACTACGAGCAGTACTTC. Supplemented by reference TRBV5-1 and TRBJ2-7, the full variable domain reads KAGVTQTPRYLIKTRGQQVTLSCSPISGHRSVSWYQQTPGQGLQFLFEYFSETQRNKGNFPGRFSGRQFSNSRSEMNVSTLELGDSALYLCASSSGTHYEQYFGPGTRLTVT.

This chain connects TRBV7-2 to TRBJ2-7; D not certain. The V and J ends lost 5 bases and 12 bases respectively, with 17 bases between them. Germline lookup yields CDR1 SGHTA and CDR2 FQGNSA. CDR3 length: 12 amino acids. The CDR3 nucleotides read TGTGCCAGCAGCCGCCCGAGCGTTCCTATGTACTTC. Translated, it gives CASSRPSVPMYF.

The V and J genes are TRBV5-6 and TRBJ2-7; D unclear. Germline assignment: CDR1 SGHDT and CDR2 YYEEEE. This CDR3 is built from 14 residues. V was clipped by 4 bases and J by 1 base, with 12 bases between them. CDR3 region: CASSQRHGSYEQYF. In nucleotides, the CDR3 is TGTGCCAGCAGCCAAAGGCACGGTTCCTACGAGCAGTACTTC.

This clone was picked up one time. V and J are TRBV7-9 and TRBJ1-1; D perhaps matches TRBD1 (5 bases). The CDR3 loop spans 14 amino acids. CDR1 and CDR2 from the germline V gene are SEHNR and FQNEAQ (reference sequence). The ends were cut back, 6 bases at V and 7 bases at J, with 18 bases in the middle. The CDR3 DNA reads as TGTGCCAGCAGTCCCTCGTGGCAGGGCGGTGAAGCTTTCTTT. Translating gives CASSPSWQGGEAFF.

The chain carries TRBV27 and TRBJ1-2; D remains unclear. In germline, CDR1 is MNHEY, CDR2 SMNVEV (reference sequence). V lost 5 bases and J 4 bases, leaving 17 bases between the germline ends. The CDR3 extends over 15 amino acids. The CDR3 DNA is TGTGCCAGCAGTCCTAACGCAAATCCACTCTATGGCTACACCTTC. Translated, it gives CASSPNANPLYGYTF.

This clone was counted a single time. The rearrangement joins TRBV11-3 to TRBJ1-2; unclear D gene. Germline CDR1 SGHNT, CDR2 YENEEA. Trimming shortened V by 3 bases and J by 7 bases, and 9 bases separated the two germline ends. CDR3 length equals 12 residues. CDR3 in amino acids: CASSLGQTGYTF. In nucleotides, the CDR3 is TGTGCCAGCAGCTTGGGCCAGACTGGCTACACCTTC.

The rearrangement uses TRBV5-1 and TRBJ1-1; D uncertain. The CDR3 sequence is 13 residues long. The germline V gene encodes CDR1 SGHRS and CDR2 YFSETQ. V lost 1 base to trimming and J lost 1 base, with 5 bases between them. The CDR3 bases are TGCGCCAGCAGCTTGCCAGGGAACACTGAAGCTTTCTTT. Its protein is CASSLPGNTEAFF.

J is TRBJ2-3 and V is TRBV5-1, with no clear D. The CDR3 consists of 10 residues. Trimming left V 4 bases short and J 5 bases short, with 2 bases between. Germline V gene sequence: CDR1 SGHRS, CDR2 YFSETQ. The chain's CDR3 is CASSRDTQYF. The CDR3 bases are TGCGCCAGCAGCCGAGATACGCAGTATTTT.

The chain has TRBV19 and TRBJ1-5; D is possibly TRBD1 (6 bases). CDR3 size: 14 residues. V gave up 9 bases and J gave up 5 bases, with 17 bases separating them. Germline V lookup: CDR1 LNHDA, CDR2 SQIVND (reference sequence). CDR3 nucleotides: TGTGCCAGAGAAACAGGGTCAAGTTATCAGCCCCAGCATTTT. This sequence encodes CARETGSSYQPQHF. Supplemented by reference TRBV19 and TRBJ1-5, the full variable domain reads DGGITQSPKYLFRKEGQNVTLSCEQNLNHDAMYWYRQDPGQGLRLIYYSQIVNDFQKGDIAEGYSVSREKKESFPLTVTSAQKNPTAFYLCARETGSSYQPQHFGDGTRLSIL.

This clone was counted only a few times. V is TRBV5-1 and J is TRBJ2-1; D is perhaps TRBD1 or TRBD2 (5 bases each). V shed 2 bases and J shed 5 bases, with 14 bases lying between them. Germline values: CDR1 SGHRS, CDR2 YFSETQ. The CDR3 runs 15 residues. The CDR3 DNA sequence: TGCGCCAGCAGCTTCGGGACGCTGGGTCACAATGAGCAGTTCTTC. Translating gives CASSFGTLGHNEQFF.

The CDR3 nucleotides are TGTGCCACCAGCGGGGGGTCCTCGGGTCACAATGAGCAGTTCTTC. Its translation is CATSGGSSGHNEQFF. J is TRBJ2-1 and V is TRBV15, with D possibly TRBD2 on 6 matching bases. There are 15 residues in the CDR3. Germline CDR1 and CDR2: LNHNV and YYDKDF (reference sequence). V dropped 5 bases and J dropped 5 bases, with 16 bases sitting between them.

The CDR3 nucleotides are TGCGCCAGCAGTCCGGGACAGGGACGATACAATGAGCAGTTCTTC. Protein sequence: CASSPGQGRYNEQFF. The rearrangement joins TRBV4-1 to TRBJ2-1; 9 bases align to TRBD1. The CDR3 contains 15 residues. The germline V gene encodes CDR1 MGHRA and CDR2 YSYEKL. V dropped 6 bases and J dropped 4; count of bases not matched to a gene: 7.